The rows below give T cell receptor beta chains drawn from one sample of a study of T cell responses to AZD1222 COVID-19 vaccine. Measured with immunoSEQ multiplex PCR; TCRdb has only the in-frame clones, and not every one. The top ten hold approximately 5% of the sample, which has over 100,000 clones, 75% to 90% seen once. The specimen comprised peripheral blood, sampled on day 0 of AZD1222 vaccination. The receptors originated from an adult in good health. CDR3s include the opening cysteine and the closing phenylalanine or tryptophan. Each record gives: J gene, clone size, D gene, V gene, CDR3 protein, CDR3 DNA. The D gene is left open where the match is weak. Not every row has a clone size; where given, it reads once, few, many or a size class.

J: TRBJ1-1; size: NA; D: TRBD1; V: TRBV7-2; CDR3: CASSPGQRNTEAFF; DNA: TGTGCCAGCAGCCCGGGACAGCGGAACACTGAAGCTTTCTTT
J: TRBJ1-1; size: NA; D: NA; V: TRBV30; CDR3: CAWSVAATEAFF; DNA: TGTGCCTGGAGTGTGGCTGCGACTGAAGCTTTCTTT
J: TRBJ1-6; size: NA; D: NA; V: TRBV15; CDR3: CATSEHYRTPLHF; DNA: TGTGCCACCAGCGAACACTACAGGACGCCCCTCCACTTT
J: TRBJ1-1; size: NA; D: TRBD1; V: TRBV10-3; CDR3: CAISDRGQHMNTEAFF; DNA: TGTGCCATCAGTGATCGGGGACAGCACATGAACACTGAAGCTTTCTTT
J: TRBJ1-5; size: once; D: NA; V: TRBV28; CDR3: CASNHQPQHF; DNA: TGTGCCAGCAACCATCAGCCCCAGCATTTT
J: TRBJ1-2; size: once; D: NA; V: TRBV10-1; CDR3: CASSESTGRDGYTF; DNA: TGCGCCAGCAGTGAGTCAACGGGGCGTGATGGCTACACCTTC
J: TRBJ2-5; size: NA; D: TRBD2; V: TRBV27; CDR3: CASSPLLTSGETQYF; DNA: TGTGCCAGCAGCCCTCTACTGACTAGCGGGGAGACCCAGTACTTC
J: TRBJ2-7; size: NA; D: NA; V: TRBV7-2; CDR3: CASSRARTATYEQYF; DNA: TGTGCCAGCAGCCGGGCGAGGACAGCTACCTACGAGCAGTACTTC
J: TRBJ2-1; size: NA; D: TRBD2; V: TRBV3-1/TRBV3-2; CDR3: CASSDWTSGTYNEQFF; DNA: TGTGCCAGCAGCGACTGGACTAGCGGAACCTACAATGAGCAGTTCTTC
J: TRBJ2-1; size: NA; D: TRBD1; V: TRBV27; CDR3: CASSLVGDRVYNEQFF; DNA: TGTGCCAGCAGTTTAGTTGGGGACAGGGTCTACAATGAGCAGTTCTTC
J: TRBJ1-5; size: NA; D: NA; V: TRBV12-1; CDR3: CASLPCRESGQPQHF; DNA: TGTGCCAGCCTACCGTGCCGCGAGAGTGGCCAGCCCCAGCATTTT
J: TRBJ1-1; size: NA; D: NA; V: TRBV7-2; CDR3: CASSLLGGHEAFF; DNA: TGTGCCAGCAGCTTACTGGGGGGCCATGAAGCTTTCTTT
J: TRBJ2-1; size: NA; D: NA; V: TRBV11-2; CDR3: CASSLGGDKYNEQFF; DNA: TGTGCCAGCAGCTTAGGCGGGGACAAATACAATGAGCAGTTCTTC
J: TRBJ1-4; size: NA; D: NA; V: TRBV4-1; CDR3: CASSFGLIPEKLFF; DNA: TGCGCCAGCAGCTTCGGGTTGATTCCTGAAAAACTGTTTTTT
J: TRBJ1-1; size: NA; D: NA; V: TRBV19; CDR3: CASSIPIGNIAEAFF; DNA: TGTGCCAGTAGTATTCCGATCGGGAATATCGCTGAAGCTTTCTTT
J: TRBJ1-6; size: NA; D: TRBD1; V: TRBV4-1; CDR3: CASSQLQGDSPLHF; DNA: TGCGCCAGCAGCCAACTCCAGGGGGATTCACCCCTCCACTTT
J: TRBJ1-1; size: once; D: NA; V: TRBV11-1; CDR3: CASSRGELNTEAFF; DNA: TGTGCCAGCAGCCGGGGGGAGTTGAACACTGAAGCTTTCTTT
J: TRBJ1-2; size: NA; D: TRBD1; V: TRBV7-9; CDR3: CASSLGSSGGTYYGYTF; DNA: TGTGCCAGCAGCCTAGGGTCGTCAGGGGGCACCTACTATGGCTACACCTTC
J: TRBJ1-5; size: NA; D: NA; V: TRBV7-8; CDR3: CASRLYSNQPQHF; DNA: TGTGCCAGCAGACTGTATAGCAATCAGCCCCAGCATTTT
J: TRBJ1-6; size: NA; D: NA; V: TRBV30; CDR3: CAWERTNSPLHF; DNA: TGTGCCTGGGAGCGGACCAATTCACCCCTCCACTTT
J: TRBJ1-2; size: NA; D: NA; V: TRBV6-5; CDR3: CASSRGGRNYGYTF; DNA: TGTGCCAGCAGTCGGGGGGGCAGGAACTATGGCTACACCTTC
J: TRBJ2-3; size: once; D: NA; V: TRBV19; CDR3: CASSGGYGTDTQYF; DNA: TGTGCCAGTAGTGGGGGATACGGCACAGATACGCAGTATTTT
J: TRBJ2-1; size: NA; D: NA; V: TRBV9; CDR3: CASSVNSGSYNEQFF; DNA: TGTGCCAGCAGCGTTAATTCGGGCTCCTACAATGAGCAGTTCTTC
J: TRBJ1-4; size: NA; D: TRBD1; V: TRBV25-1; CDR3: CASSGYWTGGGEKLFF; DNA: TGTGCCAGCAGTGGTTATTGGACAGGGGGCGGTGAAAAACTGTTTTTT
J: TRBJ2-7; size: few; D: TRBD2; V: TRBV5-1; CDR3: CASSFFGVAGGEQYF; DNA: TGCGCCAGCAGCTTTTTCGGCGTAGCGGGAGGCGAGCAGTACTTC
J: TRBJ2-2; size: NA; D: NA; V: TRBV28; CDR3: CASSLGGQGTGELFF; DNA: TGTGCCAGCAGTTTGGGGGGGCAGGGCACCGGGGAGCTGTTTTTT
J: TRBJ1-5; size: NA; D: NA; V: TRBV2; CDR3: CASSPTRGGNQPQHF; DNA: TGTGCCAGCAGCCCGACCAGGGGTGGAAATCAGCCCCAGCATTTT
J: TRBJ1-1; size: NA; D: TRBD1; V: TRBV19; CDR3: CASSIGSGGNTEAFF; DNA: TGTGCCAGTAGTATAGGTTCAGGGGGGAACACTGAAGCTTTCTTT